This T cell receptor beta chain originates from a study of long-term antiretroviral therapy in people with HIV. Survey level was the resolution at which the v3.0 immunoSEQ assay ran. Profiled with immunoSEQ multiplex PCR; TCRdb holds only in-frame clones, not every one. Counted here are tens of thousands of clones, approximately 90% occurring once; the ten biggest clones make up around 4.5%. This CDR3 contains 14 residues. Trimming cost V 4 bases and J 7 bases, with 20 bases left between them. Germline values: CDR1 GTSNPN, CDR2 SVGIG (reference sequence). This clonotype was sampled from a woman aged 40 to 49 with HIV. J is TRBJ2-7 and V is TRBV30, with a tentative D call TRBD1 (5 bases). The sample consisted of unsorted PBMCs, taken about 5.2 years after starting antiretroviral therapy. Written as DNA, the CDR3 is TGTGCCTGGACGAGGAGCCCAGGGTCCTGGGAGCAGTACTTC. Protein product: CAWTRSPGSWEQYF.